Each of the 2 T cell receptor beta chains below was sequenced from the same sample in a study of T cells in localized non-small cell lung cancer. Generated by immunoSEQ multiplex PCR, the TCRdb table keeps only in-frame clones and is missing some. The data contain 55,000 to 75,000 clones, roughly 90% of them singletons. Sequencing was performed on peripheral blood, taken before any cancer treatment. These receptors came from a man aged 40 to 69 with stage I lung adenocarcinoma.

V usage is TRBV25-1 and J usage is TRBJ2-2; no clear D. CDR3 length equals 17 residues. Germline V gene data show CDR1 as MGHDK and CDR2 as SYGVNS. V dropped 3 bases and J dropped 1 base, with 15 bases sitting between them. In nucleotides, the CDR3 is TGTGCCAGCAGTGAGGACGGACCTTCCCTGAACACCGGGGAGCTGTTTTTT. Encoded protein: CASSEDGPSLNTGELFF.

The chain couples TRBV9 to TRBJ1-2; weak D call: TRBD1 (5 bases). Germline CDR1 is SGDLS and CDR2 is YYNGEE. CDR3 length equals 16 residues. Trimming left V 0 bases short and J 6 bases short, with 18 bases between. The CDR3 protein is CASSVDPSAGGNGYTF. The CDR3 nucleotides read TGTGCCAGCAGCGTAGACCCTAGCGCGGGGGGGAATGGCTACACCTTC. Full variable domain (rest looked up from reference TRBV9 and TRBJ1-2): DSGVTQTPKHLITATGQRVTLRCSPRSGDLSVYWYQQSLDQGLQFLIQYYNGEERAKGNILERFSAQQFPDLHSELNLSSLELGDSALYFCASSVDPSAGGNGYTFGSGTRLTVV.